These 3 T cell receptor beta chains were all obtained from the same sample, sequenced in a study of vaccination effects on CD4 cells after COVID-19. These receptors are not linked to any known antigen. Sequencing was performed with immunoSEQ multiplex PCR; in TCRdb, only in-frame clones are kept and a portion is missing. The sample yields approximately 70,000 clones, approximately 75% seen once. Sequencing was preceded by expansion of antigen-specific CD4+ T cells with viral peptide pools in the ViraFEST assay. Scientists isolated CD4+ T cells after a roughly nine-day culture period ended. Vaccine recipients, nucleocapsid antibody negative, had no prior SARS-CoV-2 infection. The sample here was CD4+ T cells from PBMCs cultured with HCoV-NL63 spike peptides, taken before COVID-19 vaccination. Receptors were obtained from a human donor who received a COVID-19 vaccine.

The chain links TRBV15 to TRBJ2-7, with D perhaps matching TRBD1 (5 bases). Germline V lookup: CDR1 LNHNV, CDR2 YYDKDF (reference sequence). Trimming took 4 bases from V and 9 from J, leaving 16 bases between them. This CDR3 is built from 13 residues. The CDR3, as DNA: TGTGCCACCAGCATAAGGCAGGGTGAGTGGCAGTACGTC. Its translation is CATSIRQGEWQYV.

The chain joins TRBV12-3 or TRBV12-4 to TRBJ1-5; no firm D call. V was cut by 5 bases and J by 4 bases, with 9 bases left in between. This CDR3 has 13 residues. The CDR3 is CASSDFLNQPQHF. In DNA, the CDR3 is TGTGCCAGCAGTGACTTTTTAAATCAGCCCCAGCATTTT.

This chain connects TRBV19 to TRBJ1-3, with TRBD1 matching over 7 bases. J lost 0 bases, V lost 3 bases, and 5 bases had no gene match. CDR3 length: 16 residues. The germline gives CDR1 LNHDA, CDR2 SQIVND (reference sequence). CDR3 in amino acids: CASSMGGQASGNTIYF. CDR3 sequence (DNA): TGTGCCAGTAGTATGGGAGGACAGGCCTCTGGAAACACCATATATTTT.